This T cell receptor beta chain was retrieved from a study of vaccination effects on CD4 cells after COVID-19. As concerns this clone: What it binds is unknown.

Libraries were prepared by immunoSEQ multiplex PCR; TCRdb keeps only in-frame clonotypes and omits some of them. The profile shows about 55,000 clones, more than 60% of them singletons. Ahead of sequencing, the ViraFEST assay grew antigen-specific CD4+ T cells using viral peptide pools. Having been cultured for approximately ten days, the cells underwent CD4+ T cell isolation. Vaccinees lacked prior SARS-CoV-2 infection and tested negative for nucleocapsid antibodies. The sample in question was CD4+ T cells from PBMCs cultured with SARS-CoV-2 spike peptides, obtained before COVID-19 vaccination. This TCR came from a human donor who received a COVID-19 vaccine.

The CDR3 DNA reads TGTGCCTGGAGCGCCTATTTAACTGAAGCTTTCTTT. This codes for CAWSAYLTEAFF. The chain links TRBV30 to TRBJ1-1; D remains ambiguous. CDR1 and CDR2 from the germline V gene are GTSNPN and SVGIG (reference sequence). The V and J ends lost 3 bases and 5 bases respectively, with 10 bases between them. The CDR3 covers 12 residues.